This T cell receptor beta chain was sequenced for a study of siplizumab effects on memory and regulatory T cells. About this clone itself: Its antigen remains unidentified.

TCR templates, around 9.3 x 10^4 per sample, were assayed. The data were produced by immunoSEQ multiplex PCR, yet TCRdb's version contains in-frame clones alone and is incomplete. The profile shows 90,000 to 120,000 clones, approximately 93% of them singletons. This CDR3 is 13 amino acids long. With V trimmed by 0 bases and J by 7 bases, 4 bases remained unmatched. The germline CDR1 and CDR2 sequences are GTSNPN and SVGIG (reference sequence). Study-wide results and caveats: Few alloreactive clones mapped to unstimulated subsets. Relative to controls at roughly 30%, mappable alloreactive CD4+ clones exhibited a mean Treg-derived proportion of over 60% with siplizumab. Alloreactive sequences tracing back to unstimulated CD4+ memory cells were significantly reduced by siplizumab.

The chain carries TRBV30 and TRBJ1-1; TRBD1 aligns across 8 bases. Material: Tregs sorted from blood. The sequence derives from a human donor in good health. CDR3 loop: CAWSVPGGDEAFF. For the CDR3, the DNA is TGTGCCTGGAGTGTACCAGGGGGCGATGAAGCTTTCTTT.